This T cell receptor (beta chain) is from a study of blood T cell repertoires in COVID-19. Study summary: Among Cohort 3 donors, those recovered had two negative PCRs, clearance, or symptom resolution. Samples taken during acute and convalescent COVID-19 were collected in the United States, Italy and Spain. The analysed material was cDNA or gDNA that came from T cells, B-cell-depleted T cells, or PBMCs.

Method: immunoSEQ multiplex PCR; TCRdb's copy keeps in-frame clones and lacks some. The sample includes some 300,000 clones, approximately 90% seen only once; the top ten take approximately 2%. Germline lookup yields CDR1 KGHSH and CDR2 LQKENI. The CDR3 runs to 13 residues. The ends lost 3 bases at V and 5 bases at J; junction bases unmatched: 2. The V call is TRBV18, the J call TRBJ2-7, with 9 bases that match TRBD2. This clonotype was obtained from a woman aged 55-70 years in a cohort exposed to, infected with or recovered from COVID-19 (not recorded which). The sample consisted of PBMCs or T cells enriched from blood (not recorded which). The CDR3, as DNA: TGTGCCAGCTCACCGGGACTAGCTGACGAGCAGTACTTC. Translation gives CASSPGLADEQYF.